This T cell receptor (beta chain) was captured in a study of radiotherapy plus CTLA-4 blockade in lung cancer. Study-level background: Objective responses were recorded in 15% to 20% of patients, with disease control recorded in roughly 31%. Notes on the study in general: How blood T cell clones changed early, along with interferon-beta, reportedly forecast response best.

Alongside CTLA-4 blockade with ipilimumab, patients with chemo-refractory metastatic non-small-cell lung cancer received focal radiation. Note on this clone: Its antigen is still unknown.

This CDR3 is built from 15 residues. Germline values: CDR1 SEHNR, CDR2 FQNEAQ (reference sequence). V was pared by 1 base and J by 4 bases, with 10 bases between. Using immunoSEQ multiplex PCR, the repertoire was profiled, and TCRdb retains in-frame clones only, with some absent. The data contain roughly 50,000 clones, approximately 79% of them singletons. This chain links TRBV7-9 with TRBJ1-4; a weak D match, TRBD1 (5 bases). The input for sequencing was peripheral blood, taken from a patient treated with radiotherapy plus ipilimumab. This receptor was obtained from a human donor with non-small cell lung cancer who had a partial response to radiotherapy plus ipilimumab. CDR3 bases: TGTGCCAGCAGCTTAGATACAGGTCTTAATGAAAAACTGTTTTTT. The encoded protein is CASSLDTGLNEKLFF.